This T cell receptor beta chain emerged from a study of brain T cells in children with intractable seizures. Findings and limits, study-wide: Absence of clones before surgery may stem from lower sequencing depth.

Measured with immunoSEQ multiplex PCR; TCRdb has only the in-frame clones, and not every one. The sample carries about 80,000 clones, about 90% recorded once. Only cases whose brain tissue showed the highest T cell transcript signatures were sequenced. Concerning this clone itself: What it binds is unknown.

V was pared by 5 bases and J by 7 bases, with 12 bases between. CDR3 size: 12 residues. Looked up from germline, CDR1 is SEHNR and CDR2 is FQNEAQ (reference sequence). The J gene is TRBJ2-7, the V gene TRBV7-9; TRBD1 might be the D (5 bases). Source: peripheral blood, taken at surgery. The TCR comes from a girl aged 2-10 years with Rasmussen encephalitis and intractable seizures. CDR3 coding DNA: TGTGCCAGCAGCCCTGCCAGGGATGAGCAGTACTTC. It encodes CASSPARDEQYF.